This TCR beta chain derives from a study of beta chain features in type 1 diabetes. Study information: In age, gender and cell yields, patients were similar to healthy donors. All samples together contributed 100 million to 120 million sorted cells for examination.

CDR1 and CDR2 (germline): SGHNT, YYREEE (reference sequence). The CDR3 totals 17 residues. J was trimmed by 8 bases and V by 3 bases; bases with no gene match: 15. In this sample, this clone turned up a few times. Its matching antigen is unknown. General study findings and limits: Shortening of TCRB CDR3s, moderate but significant, appeared in all four CD4+ subsets of Type 1 diabetes patients.

Of the isolated RNA, all was reverse transcribed, and so the sequenced material was expressed TCRB transcripts. For naive, central memory and regulatory T cell samples, reads averaged around 3.6 million. Profiled with immunoSEQ multiplex PCR; TCRdb holds only in-frame clones, not every one. This table holds hundreds of thousands of clones, more than 13% found once. V usage is TRBV5-4 and J usage is TRBJ2-1; TRBD1 matches 9 bases. The clonotype originates from a man younger than 35 with type 1 diabetes. Sequencing used naive CD4+ T cells from blood. The CDR3 loop is CASSWGTGSVVADEQFF. The DNA for the CDR3 is TGTGCCAGCAGCTGGGGGACAGGGAGCGTCGTAGCGGATGAGCAGTTCTTC. Together with reference TRBV5-4 and TRBJ2-1, the CDR3 gives the full variable domain: ETGVTQSPTHLIKTRGQQVTLRCSSQSGHNTVSWYQQALGQGPQFIFQYYREEENGRGNFPPRFSGLQFPNYSSELNVNALELDDSALYLCASSWGTGSVVADEQFFGPGTRLTVL.